This TCR beta chain is drawn from a study of shared clonotypes between healthy human individuals (dated by TCRdb to 2018 to 2021). In terms of the full investigation: A couple of women and a few men aged 18 to 49 years were included in the cohort. For each donor, CD4 naive and CD4 memory were each given three plates, CD8 naive was given two plates, and CD8 memory was given one plate. To estimate repertoire size and how much clonotypes are shared between individuals, the study performed deep sequencing of blood TCR repertoires from roughly five healthy adults. Different laboratories and diverse techniques were used to prepare libraries and sequence TCR repertoires, to increase sequencing depth and limit assay-specific biases. Each donor's leukapheresis produced roughly between about 0.85 and 10 billion PBMCs. Results the study describes overall, beyond this receptor: Sampling was restricted to blood, and TCR repertoires in tissues likely differ from the TCR repertoires found in blood. Sharing across several donors was observed for about 5% of naive CD4, around 3.5% of naive CD8, roughly 2.3% of memory CD4, and roughly 0.4% of memory CD8 clonotypes. Clonotypes shared by all four sorted-subset donors showed higher generation probabilities than non-shared clonotypes. Incomplete sequencing was indicated by rarefaction of sorted-subset datasets, despite the large sequencing depth. Pairwise subsampling indicated that sequencing depth was expected to affect the degree of clonotype sharing among donors. Estimated clonotype richness was generally larger for naive than for memory subsets. Because the study included only a small number of donors, the genetic and exposure-history diversity represented was limited.

A remark on this clone: Its target antigen remains unknown. Qualities for individual bases were not recorded, and no much larger clone is one base off.

According to the germline V gene (reference sequence), CDR1 reads MNHEY and CDR2 reads SMNVEV. The CDR3 goes from the cysteine to the phenylalanine over 14 residues. The only DNA kept is the CDR3, 42 bases in frame from the first base. The V end loses 2 bases and the J end loses 4 bases, and a stretch of 6 bases separates them. CD8 naive samples were CD45RO-negative cells positively selected for CCR7, giving a CD45RA+CCR7+ population that excluded TemRA cells. Healthy HIV-negative adults with no recently reported acute infections or vaccinations were included as donors. Every donor was a Caucasian adult living in Nashville, Tennessee, USA. Blood was collected by leukapheresis, and PBMCs were isolated by Ficoll-Histopaque density gradient centrifugation and then cryopreserved in liquid nitrogen vapor phase. Purity and quantity of every magnetically sorted T cell population were checked by analytical flow cytometry. From each sorted fraction, genomic DNA was isolated and quantified by UV absorbance on a Nanodrop 2000c.

Using the deep immunoSEQ assay, TCR CDR3 regions were amplified from genomic DNA by multiplex PCR. For each cell subset, the extracted genomic DNA was distributed evenly across all wells of several immunoSEQ 96-well plates, and each plate served as one replicate. For sorted subsets, 200 to 250 ng of genomic DNA, equivalent to about 30,000 T cell genomes, went into each replicate PCR. Purified libraries were quantified with a Qubit 3.0 fluorometer, sized on a Bioanalyzer 2100, and re-quantified with the KAPA Library Quantification kit. Every immunoSEQ 96-well plate was sequenced on a separate single-read 150-cycle Illumina NextSeq 550 flow cell. In the source study's methods: Because the immunoSEQ output included only junctional sequences and no quality scores, the filtering could not be the same as the filtering used for full-length reads. To assign V/J genes and CDR3, sequences were annotated using PyIR, a Python wrapper for IgBLAST v1.9, with IMGT germline references. Reads were removed for weak V/J assignments (E-value above 1e-6), missing CDR3, stop codons, out-of-frame junctions, or ambiguous translated residues. A V3J clonotype was defined by an identical inferred V gene, J gene, and CDR3 amino acid sequence. To compute the percentage overlap between repertoires, the number of shared unique clonotypes was divided by the size of the smaller repertoire. RTK rarefaction, the Chao1 estimator, and Recon v2.1 estimates of unobserved clonotypes were used to assess repertoire richness. Generation probabilities were computed with OLGA for all TCRbeta clonotypes obtained by the gDNA method from four donors. In TCRdb, the immuneACCESS table is reduced to in-frame sequences with V and J assigned. These tables do not hold every clone; where another copy was compared, an unresolved V gene accounts for under half, and the others remain unexplained. V and J calls and clone size are given by that table; D and trimming were obtained from the DNA. The sample table records 650,000 to 800,000 clones; about 92% of these occur just once. The ten top clones hold about 24% of the sample.

Recombination linked TRBV27 to TRBJ2-6; the D gene is not confidently resolved. The receptor was isolated from a man aged 30-40 years in good health. Material: naive CD8+ T cells sorted from blood. The label giving this sample's cell subset or site can be read as: CD45RA+CCR7+. The nucleotide sequence is TGTGCCAGCAGTTTAAGATCCGGGGCCAACGTCCTGACTTTC. Its translation reads: CASSLRSGANVLTF.